Shown below are 18 T cell receptor beta chains from a single sample sequenced in a study of T cell clones after liver transplantation. The table came from immunoSEQ multiplex PCR; TCRdb's copy has only in-frame clones and leaves some out. The sample yields 70,000 to 80,000 clones, 90% seen once. This specimen was CD4+ T cells from blood, taken before liver transplant. These receptors were obtained from a human donor who received a liver transplant.

V is TRBV5-1 and J is TRBJ2-1; 12 bases align to TRBD2. The germline CDR1 and CDR2 sequences are SGHRS and YFSETQ. Trimming removed 5 bases from V and 4 bases from J; junction bases left unmatched: 4. The CDR3 length is 15 residues. The CDR3 sequence: CASRLAGGRYNEQFF. The CDR3 bases are TGCGCCAGCAGACTAGCGGGAGGCCGGTACAATGAGCAGTTCTTC. Full variable domain (missing parts from reference TRBV5-1 and TRBJ2-1): KAGVTQTPRYLIKTRGQQVTLSCSPISGHRSVSWYQQTPGQGLQFLFEYFSETQRNKGNFPGRFSGRQFSNSRSEMNVSTLELGDSALYLCASRLAGGRYNEQFFGPGTRLTVL.

The count of this clone is one. V and J are TRBV7-2 and TRBJ2-1, with 13 bases that match TRBD2. Trimming cost V 4 bases and J 6 bases; bases outside gene matches: 12. The CDR3 loop spans 18 amino acids. In germline, CDR1 is SGHTA, CDR2 FQGNSA. In DNA form, the CDR3 reads TGTGCCAGCAGCTCCAGCGGGGGACTAGCGGGACGAGGCAATGAGCAGTTCTTC. Amino acid sequence: CASSSSGGLAGRGNEQFF.

The chain uses TRBV18 and TRBJ1-2; the match to TRBD1 covers 9 bases. V was pared by 3 bases and J by 0 bases, with 8 bases of the junction left unmatched. This CDR3 is 17 amino acids long. CDR1 KGHSH and CDR2 LQKENI come from the germline V gene. The CDR3 region has the DNA TGTGCCAGCTCACCCGAAACAGGGGGCTCTACTAACTATGGCTACACCTTC. This codes for CASSPETGGSTNYGYTF.

The chain carries TRBV5-1 and TRBJ2-1; 13 nucleotides line up with TRBD2. Germline CDR1 reads SGHRS; CDR2 reads YFSETQ. This CDR3 is 14 amino acids long. V dropped 6 bases and J dropped 7; count of bases not matched to a gene: 4. The CDR3 DNA is TGCGCCAGCAAAGGACTAGCGGGAGCGAATGAGCAGTTCTTC. Translated: CASKGLAGANEQFF.

The V and J genes are TRBV19 and TRBJ2-2, with 8 bases lining up with TRBD2. V was clipped by 3 bases and J by 4 bases; unmatched bases: 10. The CDR3 loop spans 17 amino acids. CDR1 and CDR2 from the germline V gene are LNHDA and SQIVND (reference sequence). CDR3 DNA sequence: TGTGCCAGTAGTATCCCTGAGGGACTAGGAGGCACCGGGGAGCTGTTTTTT. Translation gives CASSIPEGLGGTGELFF.

This chain connects TRBV19 to TRBJ2-3; 8 nucleotides agree with TRBD2. CDR1 is LNHDA, CDR2 SQIVND, per germline (reference sequence). The CDR3 is 14 residues long. The V and J ends lost 8 bases and 1 base, in that order; junction bases with no gene match: 5. CDR3 sequence reads: CASQREYGTDTQYF. The CDR3 DNA reads as TGTGCCAGTCAGCGGGAGTACGGCACAGATACGCAGTATTTT. The full variable domain, completed using reference TRBV19 and TRBJ2-3, is DGGITQSPKYLFRKEGQNVTLSCEQNLNHDAMYWYRQDPGQGLRLIYYSQIVNDFQKGDIAEGYSVSREKKESFPLTVTSAQKNPTAFYLCASQREYGTDTQYFGPGTRLTVL.

There are a few counts of this clone. CDR3 loop: CASRYRDQPQHF. CDR3 DNA sequence: TGTGCCAGCAGATACAGGGATCAGCCCCAGCATTTT. The J gene is TRBJ1-5, the V gene TRBV28; D might be TRBD1 (6 bases). The germline V and J ends were trimmed by 6 bases and 5 bases, with 8 bases remaining between them. The CDR3 loop spans 12 amino acids. Per germline, CDR1 MDHEN and CDR2 SYDVKM.

V and J are TRBV15 and TRBJ2-3; a possible D gene is TRBD2 (6 bases). This CDR3 comprises 15 residues. Germline lookup yields CDR1 LNHNV and CDR2 YYDKDF (reference sequence). V lost 3 bases, J lost 2 bases, and 12 bases lay in between. The CDR3 is CATSSRERYTDTQYF. CDR3 nucleotide sequence: TGTGCCACCAGCAGCCGGGAGCGTTACACAGATACGCAGTATTTT.

The chain carries TRBV7-9 and TRBJ2-2; 16 nucleotides align to TRBD2. The CDR3 runs 18 residues. Trimming at V came to 7 bases and at J to 0 bases, leaving 5 bases not matched to a gene. Germline lookup yields CDR1 SEHNR and CDR2 FQNEAQ (reference sequence). The DNA of the CDR3 is TGTGCCAGCACCACAGGGACTAGCGGGAGGGCGAACACCGGGGAGCTGTTTTTT. Its translation: CASTTGTSGRANTGELFF.

The chain uses TRBV10-3 and TRBJ2-7; D ambiguous. Germline V gene lookup returns CDR1 ENHRY and CDR2 SYGVKD. The CDR3 runs to 15 residues. V lost 0 bases to trimming and J lost 1 base, with 10 bases between them. The CDR3 coding sequence is TGTGCCATCAGTGAGTCCTCCGGTATATCCTACGAGCAGTACTTC. Translation gives CAISESSGISYEQYF.

This clone showed up just once. This chain uses TRBV6-6 with TRBJ1-5; D is ambiguous. The V gene lost 0 bases and the J gene lost 3 bases, with 6 bases spanning the gap. The CDR3 runs 14 residues. CDR1 and CDR2 (germline): MNHNY, SVGAGI (reference sequence). CDR3 in DNA: TGTGCCAGCAGTTACTCTTGGGTCAATCAGCCCCAGCATTTT. Its protein is CASSYSWVNQPQHF.

The chain links TRBV13 to TRBJ2-3; 11 bases agree with TRBD2. V was clipped by 6 bases and J by 1 base; unmatched bases: 6. This CDR3 comprises 16 residues. Germline loops: CDR1 PRHDT, CDR2 FYEKMQ (reference sequence). The CDR3 DNA reads as TGTGCCAGCAGTCTAATGGGACTAGCGGGCACAGATACGCAGTATTTT. Its protein product is CASSLMGLAGTDTQYF.

This chain uses TRBV5-1 with TRBJ2-7, with D tentatively TRBD1 (6 bases). Trimming cost V 0 bases and J 6 bases, with 16 bases left between them. There are 15 residues in the CDR3. Germline assignment: CDR1 SGHRS and CDR2 YFSETQ. CDR3 nucleotide sequence: TGCGCCAGCAGCTTGGAGGGCAGGGGATGGGGCGAGCAGTACTTC. Amino acids: CASSLEGRGWGEQYF.

V is TRBV6-5 and J is TRBJ1-1; TRBD1 is a possible D gene (6 bases). The length of the CDR3 is 15 residues. Germline V lookup: CDR1 MNHEY, CDR2 SVGAGI. Trimming pared 6 bases from V and 4 bases from J, leaving 18 bases between. In DNA, the CDR3 is TGTGCCAGCAGAATCTACACTCAGGGGCGCACTGAAGCTTTCTTT. This sequence encodes CASRIYTQGRTEAFF.

V gene TRBV5-1 combines with J gene TRBJ2-2; TRBD1 might be the D (5 bases). Germline assignment: CDR1 SGHRS and CDR2 YFSETQ. This CDR3 spans 14 amino acids. V dropped 1 base and J dropped 3 bases, with 7 bases sitting between them. CDR3 amino acids: CASSLLGHTGELFF. CDR3 bases: TGCGCCAGCAGCTTGCTGGGGCACACCGGGGAGCTGTTTTTT.

This chain links TRBV4-1 with TRBJ1-5; possible D gene TRBD1, 5 bases. V lost 4 bases and J lost 3, with 22 bases in between. Germline V gives CDR1 MGHRA, CDR2 YSYEKL. The CDR3 runs to 18 residues. The DNA for the CDR3 is TGCGCCAGCAGCCCGACAATGACCCAGGGAGTGAACAATCAGCCCCAGCATTTT. It specifies CASSPTMTQGVNNQPQHF.

CDR3 loop: CASSGDGAYTEAFF. The DNA for the CDR3 is TGTGCCAGCAGTGGCGACGGAGCCTACACTGAAGCTTTCTTT. This chain links TRBV2 with TRBJ1-1; D is unresolved. The ends were cut back, 4 bases at V and 3 bases at J, with 12 bases in the middle. Germline V CDR1 and CDR2: SNHLY, FYNNEI. The CDR3 spans 14 residues.

The chain couples TRBV5-1 to TRBJ2-3, with no clear D. CDR1 is SGHRS and CDR2 is YFSETQ in the germline V gene. Trimming took 0 bases from V and 4 from J, leaving 9 bases between them. The CDR3 covers 14 residues. Here the CDR3 reads CASSLVPVPDTQYF. The CDR3 DNA sequence: TGCGCCAGCAGCTTGGTCCCGGTCCCAGATACGCAGTATTTT.